This T cell receptor beta chain was sequenced for a study of blood T cell repertoires in COVID-19 (dated by TCRdb to between 2020 and 2021). Regarding the study in general: Collaborator samples came from the United States, Italy and Spain and covered acute and convalescent phases of COVID-19. The prospective study material was composed of cDNA or gDNA derived from T cells, B-cell-depleted T cells, or PBMCs. Deeply sampled blood TCRbeta repertoires from subjects exposed to, actively infected with, or recovered from COVID-19 were included in the dataset. The repertoires were released in a freely available public database intended as a resource for research on the immune response to SARS-CoV-2. The samples were drawn from the first 160 participants of the ongoing ImmuneRACE study and from 950 to 1,500 subjects provided by 6 global collaborators. A de-identified subject ID, COVID-19 status, age in years and sex were almost always included in the sample metadata. Where available, HLA class I and class II types were taken from metadata supplied by the sample provider and were not determined by assay-based typing. Study-wide conclusions, independent of this receptor: How much clinical and demographic metadata was included differed by source and by participant, and the metadata was provided uncurated.

Whole blood was collected in K2EDTA tubes by collaborating institutions according to the institutions' own protocols. For TCRbeta analysis, collaborators shipped samples in one of three forms: frozen whole blood, isolated PBMCs, or DNA extracted from either of those sample types. The immunoSEQ Assay, a bias-controlled multiplex PCR, was used to amplify TCRbeta CDR3 regions from genomic DNA. As for how the authors treated the data: Nucleated cell counts per sample were estimated from amplification of reference gene primers within the assay. To quantify the absolute abundance of each unique TCRbeta CDR3 rearrangement, sequence reads were collapsed and filtered. For each sample, productive Simpson clonality was calculated as the square root of Simpson's diversity index across productive rearrangements. Sourced from immuneACCESS, this table was stored by TCRdb with only in-frame sequences that have V and J called. A share of the clones is absent; for the studies checked, an unresolved V gene accounts for under half, and the remainder has no known explanation. V and J calls and clone size follow that table, whereas D and trimming were derived from the DNA. For this sample there are 50,000 to 60,000 clones; approximately 80% appear just once. Clones ranked in the top ten supply over 5.5% of the sample.

Remarks on this clone: It lacks a known antigen. Base qualities are not recorded, but no much larger clone differs from it by a single base.

The CDR3 measures 17 amino acids from cysteine to phenylalanine. Only the CDR3 region is kept as DNA, spanning 51 bases read in frame from base 1. The germline V gene provides CDR1 SGHRS and CDR2 YFSETQ. V ends up 0 bases short and J 2 bases short, with an unmatched junction base count of 5. The clonotype was recovered from a human donor in a cohort sampled during active or convalescent COVID-19. The chain is made from TRBV5-1 and TRBJ1-6, with TRBD1 matching 7 junction bases. Sequenced: peripheral blood. The DNA sequence is as follows: TGCGCCAGCAGCTTGGGGGACAGACAAACCTATAATTCACCCCTCCACTTT. This sequence encodes CASSLGDRQTYNSPLHF.